These 15 T cell receptor beta chains were all obtained from the same sample, sequenced in a study of brain T cells in children with intractable seizures. The time point was: blood from clinic visit 5 months post-surgery; TSC patient then seizure free. Repertoires were generated with immunoSEQ multiplex PCR, while TCRdb's copy carries only in-frame clones and drops some. The data contain 340,000 or so clones, over 90% of them singletons. The sequenced sample was peripheral blood, obtained around 5 months after surgery. These receptors were obtained from a boy less than two years old with tuberous sclerosis and intractable seizures.

This chain uses TRBV19 with TRBJ2-3, with 7 bases identical to TRBD1. This CDR3 comprises 13 residues. Germline V lookup: CDR1 LNHDA, CDR2 SQIVND (reference sequence). J gave up 4 bases and V 7 bases, and 5 bases lay outside the gene matches. CDR3 amino acids: CASTSQGADTQYF. The CDR3 DNA sequence: TGTGCCAGTACCTCTCAGGGGGCAGATACGCAGTATTTT.

V is TRBV3-1 (or the pseudogene TRBV3-2) and J is TRBJ1-4; TRBD1 matches 7 bases. This CDR3 has 14 amino acids. J gave up 6 bases and V 0 bases, and 1 base lay outside the gene matches. From germline, CDR1 is LGHDT and CDR2 YNNKEL (reference sequence). This CDR3 reads CASSQEGQHEKLFF. CDR3 in DNA: TGTGCCAGCAGCCAAGAGGGACAGCATGAAAAACTGTTTTTT.

This rearrangement joins TRBV5-6 to TRBJ2-5; no firm D call. V lost 0 bases, J lost 1 base, and 7 bases lay in between. Germline values: CDR1 SGHDT, CDR2 YYEEEE. The CDR3 consists of 14 residues. The CDR3, as DNA: TGTGCCAGCAGCTTGGACAGAGTCCAAGAGACCCAGTACTTC. Protein product: CASSLDRVQETQYF.

CDR3 sequence: CASSLSPRSNTGELFF. CDR3 bases: TGTGCCAGCAGCTTATCCCCTCGCTCGAACACCGGGGAGCTGTTTTTT. The genes are TRBV11-2 and TRBJ2-2; D uncertain. The CDR3 loop spans 16 amino acids. Germline lookup yields CDR1 SGHAT and CDR2 FQNNGV. Trimming took off 2 bases at V and 0 bases at J, with 10 bases between the two ends.

This rearrangement joins TRBV4-1 to TRBJ2-2; D is possibly TRBD1 (5 bases). Trimming left V 5 bases short and J 2 bases short, with 18 bases between. The CDR3 spans 17 residues. From germline, CDR1 is MGHRA and CDR2 YSYEKL. The CDR3 reads CASSGTSGRPNTGELFF. CDR3 DNA: TGCGCCAGCAGCGGAACCTCAGGGCGTCCCAACACCGGGGAGCTGTTTTTT.

This clone is a singleton in its sample. V and J are TRBV28 and TRBJ2-1; 11 bases align to TRBD2. V lost 5 bases to trimming and J lost 6 bases; unmatched junction nucleotides: 18. Germline lookup yields CDR1 MDHEN and CDR2 SYDVKM. The CDR3 consists of 19 residues. The CDR3 nucleotides are TGTGCCAGCAGTCAAATACTAGCGGGGGAACTCCGCCTACGCAATGAGCAGTTCTTC. Translated: CASSQILAGELRLRNEQFF.

CDR3 coding DNA: TGTGCCAGCAGCTTAGGTCTAGCGGGACGAAGCACAGATACGCAGTATTTT. As protein: CASSLGLAGRSTDTQYF. J is TRBJ2-3 and V is TRBV11-3, with 9 bases that match TRBD2. Germline-derived CDR1 and CDR2 are SGHNT and YENEEA. The CDR3 loop spans 17 amino acids. Unmatched junction bases numbered 5, after V lost 1 base and J lost 0 bases.

This clone was detected only once. J is TRBJ2-4 and V is TRBV5-6; D is uncertain. Germline V lookup: CDR1 SGHDT, CDR2 YYEEEE. Between the trimmed V and J ends, which lost 2 bases and 3 bases, there was a span of 12 bases. The CDR3 has 15 amino acids. The CDR3 bases are TGTGCCAGCAGCTTAGCCGAAAAAGGCAAAAACATTCAGTACTTC. Translation gives CASSLAEKGKNIQYF.

The chain carries TRBV15 and TRBJ1-3; D remains ambiguous. Germline V gives CDR1 LNHNV, CDR2 YYDKDF (reference sequence). Trimming pared 0 bases from V and 6 bases from J, leaving 12 bases between. CDR3 length: 15 residues. The CDR3 loop reads CATSREGRRTNTIYF. The CDR3 DNA is TGTGCCACCAGCAGAGAGGGGAGACGGACAAACACCATATATTTT.

V is TRBV19 and J is TRBJ2-6; unclear D gene. CDR1 and CDR2 (germline): LNHDA, SQIVND (reference sequence). V lost 4 bases to trimming and J lost 0 bases, with 7 bases between them. The CDR3 consists of 15 residues. The CDR3 bases are TGTGCCAGTAGTACCGAATACTCTGGGGCCAACGTCCTGACTTTC. It is translated as CASSTEYSGANVLTF.

This clone has just one count. This chain connects TRBV12-3 or TRBV12-4 to TRBJ1-1; no reliable D call. Trimming shortened V by 3 bases and J by 4 bases, and 6 bases separated the two germline ends. There are 12 residues in the CDR3. For the CDR3, the DNA is TGTGCCAGCAGTTTTCGGCGCACTGAAGCTTTCTTT. This encodes CASSFRRTEAFF.

A single count supports this clone. The gene calls are TRBV27 and TRBJ1-1; D gene ambiguous. Germline CDR1 is MNHEY and CDR2 is SMNVEV (reference sequence). This CDR3 comprises 13 residues. V lost 0 bases to trimming and J lost 5 bases, with 7 bases between them. As DNA, the CDR3 is TGTGCCAGCAGTTTATCGACTCGGACTGAAGCTTTCTTT. This encodes CASSLSTRTEAFF.

The rearrangement links TRBV10-2 to TRBJ2-1; TRBD2 matches 8 bases. CDR3 length equals 14 residues. CDR1 WSHSY and CDR2 SAAADI come from the germline V gene. Trimming took 5 bases from V and 7 from J; bases not matched to a gene: 7. CDR3 amino acids: CASSTSGMFNEQFF. The CDR3 DNA sequence: TGCGCCAGCAGTACTAGCGGAATGTTTAATGAGCAGTTCTTC.

The chain has TRBV27 and TRBJ1-5, with unresolved D. Trimming removed 2 bases at V and 3 bases at J, with 8 bases between. This CDR3 is 14 amino acids long. CDR1 is MNHEY, CDR2 SMNVEV, per germline (reference sequence). The CDR3 reads CASSLLGNNQPQHF. CDR3 in DNA: TGTGCCAGCAGTTTACTGGGAAACAATCAGCCCCAGCATTTT.

V and J are TRBV7-8 and TRBJ2-7, with TRBD2 identical over 11 bases. The germline gives CDR1 SGHVS, CDR2 FQNEAQ. V was pared by 1 base and J by 5 bases, with 4 bases of the junction left unmatched. This CDR3 comprises 15 residues. The chain's CDR3 is CASSLVAGGPHEQYF. Written as DNA, the CDR3 is TGTGCCAGCAGCTTAGTAGCGGGAGGGCCCCACGAGCAGTACTTC.